Reported below is one TCR beta chain. Its matching antigen is unknown. This specimen comes from a study of T cell responses to AZD1222 COVID-19 vaccine. Study conclusions and caveats: There were vaccine-associated CD4 TCRs across spike, dominant at 160-218 and 743-854.

Germline CDR1 is LNHDA and CDR2 is SQIVND (reference sequence). The V end lost 7 bases, the J end lost 5 bases, and 20 bases lay between the germline ends. This CDR3 spans 16 amino acids. Profiled with immunoSEQ multiplex PCR; TCRdb holds only in-frame clones, not every one. This table has about 120,000 clones, 92% appearing once. The sequence derives from an adult in good health. The sequenced sample was peripheral blood, obtained on day 0 of AZD1222 vaccination. The genes are TRBV19 and TRBJ1-4, with D unclear. The CDR3 sequence: CASTPFQWQLNEKLFF. The CDR3 DNA reads TGTGCCAGTACCCCCTTCCAGTGGCAGCTAAATGAAAAACTGTTTTTT.